Presented here are 5 T cell receptor beta chains from one specimen sequenced in a study of tumor and adjacent non-tumor tissue in lung cancer. RNA was extracted from bulk tissue without any cell sorting. The library came from three nested PCR rounds adapted from ARM-PCR protocols. TCRdb itself ran the multiplex PCR reads through MiXCR, one entry per CDR3 protein. The sample consists of about 75,000 distinct CDR3 sequences, under 80% of them appearing once. The specimen was lung tumor tissue. Receptor source: a woman between 45 and 60 years old with non-small cell lung cancer.

Note on this clonotype: Its ends do not fully match the called genes, so a read error is possible. The rearrangement joins TRBV6-2 or TRBV6-3 to TRBJ2-2; TRBD2 is a possible D gene (6 bases). The CDR3 is made up of 16 amino acids. Looked up from germline, CDR1 is MNHEY and CDR2 is SVGEGT. DNA for the CDR3: TGTGTCAGTAGTCGCCTTGGACACAGGCTAACCGGGGGGCTGTTTTTT. Its translation is CVSSRLGHRLTGGLFF.

As concerns this clonotype: One end of the junction is discordant with germline, which a read error may explain. V gene TRBV12-3 or TRBV12-4 combines with J gene TRBJ1-4, with D hard to call. The length of the CDR3 is 19 residues. The CDR3 protein is CTSGSPTTFGPVLTEKLFF. The CDR3 region has the DNA TGTACCAGCGGTTCCCCGACGACATTTGGACCGGTCCTGACTGAAAAACTGTTTTTT.

Concerning this clonotype itself: A read error is likely, as this CDR3 ends without the conserved phenylalanine or tryptophan. This chain connects TRBV11-2 to TRBJ2-1, with 10 bases fitting TRBD2. CDR1 SGHAT and CDR2 FQNNGV come from the germline V gene. The CDR3 runs 15 residues. CDR3 coding DNA: TGTGCCAGCTGCTTAGAAACAAGCGGGAGGGCTGAGCAGTTCCTC. Translated, it gives CASCLETSGRAEQFL.

A remark on this clonotype: Because the CDR3 is missing its conserved closing phenylalanine or tryptophan, this is likely a read error. The chain has TRBV11-3 and TRBJ2-7; D is possibly TRBD1 or TRBD2 (6 bases each). Germline V CDR1 and CDR2: SGHNT, YENEEA. This CDR3 region has 16 residues. CDR3 DNA sequence: TGTACCAGCAACTTAGAAAAAGGGGGAGGAAACTACGAGCAGTACCTC. This translates into CTSNLEKGGGNYEQYL.

On this clonotype: Given the absence of the conserved phenylalanine or tryptophan at the CDR3 end, a read error is likely. This chain uses TRBV11-3 with TRBJ2-1, with a tentative D call TRBD2 (5 bases). The germline V gene encodes CDR1 SGHNT and CDR2 YENEEA. This CDR3 is built from 13 residues. The CDR3 region is CVSGFSVYNEQFI. CDR3 DNA sequence: TGTGTCAGCGGCTTCTCCGTTTACAATGAGCAGTTCATC.